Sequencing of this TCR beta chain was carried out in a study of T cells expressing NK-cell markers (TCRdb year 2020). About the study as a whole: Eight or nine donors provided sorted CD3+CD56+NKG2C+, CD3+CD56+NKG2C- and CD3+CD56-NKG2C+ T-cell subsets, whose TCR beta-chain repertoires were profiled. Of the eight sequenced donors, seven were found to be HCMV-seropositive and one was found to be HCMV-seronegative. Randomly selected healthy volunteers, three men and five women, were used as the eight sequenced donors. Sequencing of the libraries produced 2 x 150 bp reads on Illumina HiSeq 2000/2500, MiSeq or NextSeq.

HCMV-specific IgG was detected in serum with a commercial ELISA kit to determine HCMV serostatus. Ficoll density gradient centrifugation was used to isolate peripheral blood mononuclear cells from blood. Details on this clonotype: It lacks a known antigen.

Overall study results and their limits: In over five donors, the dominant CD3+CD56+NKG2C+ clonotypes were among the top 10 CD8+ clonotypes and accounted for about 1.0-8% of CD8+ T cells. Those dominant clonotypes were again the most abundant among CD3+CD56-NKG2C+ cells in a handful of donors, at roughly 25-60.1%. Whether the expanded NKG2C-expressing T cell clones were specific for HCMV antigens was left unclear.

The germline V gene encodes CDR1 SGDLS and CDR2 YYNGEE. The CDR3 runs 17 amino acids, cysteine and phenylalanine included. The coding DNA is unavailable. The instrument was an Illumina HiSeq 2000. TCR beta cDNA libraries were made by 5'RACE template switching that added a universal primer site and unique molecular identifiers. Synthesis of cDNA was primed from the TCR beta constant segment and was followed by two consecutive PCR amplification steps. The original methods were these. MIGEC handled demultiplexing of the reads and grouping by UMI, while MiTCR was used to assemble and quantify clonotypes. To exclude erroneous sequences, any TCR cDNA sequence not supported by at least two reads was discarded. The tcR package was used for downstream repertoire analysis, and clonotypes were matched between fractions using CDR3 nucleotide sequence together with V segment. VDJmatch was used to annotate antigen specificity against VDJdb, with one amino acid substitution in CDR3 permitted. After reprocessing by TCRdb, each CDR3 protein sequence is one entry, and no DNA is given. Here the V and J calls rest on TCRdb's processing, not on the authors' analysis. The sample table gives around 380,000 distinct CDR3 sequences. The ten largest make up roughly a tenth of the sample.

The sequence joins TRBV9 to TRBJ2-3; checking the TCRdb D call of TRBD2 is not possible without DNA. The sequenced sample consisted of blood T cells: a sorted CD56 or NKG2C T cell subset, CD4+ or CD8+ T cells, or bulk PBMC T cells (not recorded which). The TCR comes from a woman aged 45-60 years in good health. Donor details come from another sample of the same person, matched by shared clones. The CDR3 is CASSRAVGTRTTDTQYF. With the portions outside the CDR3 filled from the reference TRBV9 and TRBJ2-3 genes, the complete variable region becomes DSGVTQTPKHLITATGQRVTLRCSPRSGDLSVYWYQQSLDQGLQFLIQYYNGEERAKGNILERFSAQQFPDLHSELNLSSLELGDSALYFCASSRAVGTRTTDTQYFGPGTRLTVL.